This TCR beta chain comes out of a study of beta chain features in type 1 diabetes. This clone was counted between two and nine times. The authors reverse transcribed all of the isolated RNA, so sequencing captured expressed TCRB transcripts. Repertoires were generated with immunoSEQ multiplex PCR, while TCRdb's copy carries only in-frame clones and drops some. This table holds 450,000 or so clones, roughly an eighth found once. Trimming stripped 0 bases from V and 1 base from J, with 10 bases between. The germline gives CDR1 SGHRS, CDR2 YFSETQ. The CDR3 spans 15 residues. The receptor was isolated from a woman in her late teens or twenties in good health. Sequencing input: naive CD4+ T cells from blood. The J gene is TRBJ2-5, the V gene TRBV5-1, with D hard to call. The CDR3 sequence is CASSLAIVAQETQYF. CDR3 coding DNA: TGCGCCAGCAGCTTGGCCATCGTCGCCCAAGAGACCCAGTACTTC.